The entry below gives a single T cell receptor beta chain sequence along with its context. The sample originates from a study of blood T cell repertoires in COVID-19. Looking at the study overall: Donors in the United States, Italy and Spain gave samples during acute or convalescent COVID-19. From T cells, B-cell-depleted T cells, or PBMCs came the material, which was cDNA or gDNA.

In the original processing: From reference gene primer amplification, estimates of nucleated cell counts were derived. The data were produced by immunoSEQ multiplex PCR, yet TCRdb's version contains in-frame clones alone and is incomplete. D and trimming come from the DNA, and the V and J calls and clone size come from that table. Of 40,000 to 50,000 clones detected, around 85% appear once; the ten largest clones hold 13% to 15%. The CDR3 consists of 15 residues. The germline gives CDR1 SEHNR, CDR2 FQNEAQ (reference sequence). The V end was cut by 3 bases, the J end by 7 bases, with 16 bases between.

This receptor was obtained from a human donor in a cohort sampled during active COVID-19. Sequencing used peripheral blood. The V call is TRBV7-9, the J call TRBJ2-1; weak D call: TRBD2 (6 bases). Here the CDR3 DNA reads TGTGCCAGCAGCTTGATTGACGGGAGTTCGAATGAGCAGTTCTTC. Protein product: CASSLIDGSSNEQFF.